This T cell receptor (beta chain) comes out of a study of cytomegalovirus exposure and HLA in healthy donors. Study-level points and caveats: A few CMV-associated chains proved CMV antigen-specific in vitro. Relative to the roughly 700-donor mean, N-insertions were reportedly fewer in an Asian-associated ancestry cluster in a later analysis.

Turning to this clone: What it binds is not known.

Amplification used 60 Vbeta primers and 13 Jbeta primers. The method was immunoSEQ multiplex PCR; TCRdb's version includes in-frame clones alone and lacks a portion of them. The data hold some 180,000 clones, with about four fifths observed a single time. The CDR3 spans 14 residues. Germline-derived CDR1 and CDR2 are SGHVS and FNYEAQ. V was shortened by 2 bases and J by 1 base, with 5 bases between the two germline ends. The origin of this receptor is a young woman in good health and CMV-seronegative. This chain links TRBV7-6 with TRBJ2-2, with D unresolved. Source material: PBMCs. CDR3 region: CASSLSRNTGELFF. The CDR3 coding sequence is TGTGCCAGCAGCTTATCCCGGAACACCGGGGAGCTGTTTTTT.